This TCR beta chain was identified during a study of CD8 T cells in ankylosing spondylitis (dated by TCRdb to about 2017). A note on the overall study: T cell receptor beta repertoires were profiled in healthy donors and ankylosing spondylitis patients so that disease-linked TCR variants could be found. The full study cohort was made up of 25 ankylosing spondylitis patients and 108 healthy donors. Peripheral blood samples were taken, and synovial fluid was additionally collected from ankylosing spondylitis patients.

General study outcomes and caveats: In peripheral blood, the disease-linked clones were found at relatively low frequencies and had a CD8+ phenotype. A TCR beta motif made up of several highly homologous amino acid variants appeared to be characteristic of blood from ankylosing spondylitis patients. Some of the motif variants had been reported before in the synovial fluid and blood of reactive arthritis patients, a finding that suggests common disease-initiation mechanisms. The disease-linked clones were reported to be significantly enriched in matched synovial fluid samples from ankylosing spondylitis patients.

Sequencer: Illumina HiSeq 2500. TCR beta libraries were prepared by quantitative 5'-RACE with molecular barcodes. The study's processing was this. Disease-linked TCR variants were identified with a new computational method built on a probabilistic model of VDJ rearrangement. The public reads were reprocessed in TCRdb via fastp at Q25 and MiXCR, keeping in-frame beta chains. All rows with the same CDR3 protein become a single entry with the most common DNA and genes. For this entry, the V and J calls and clone size follow TCRdb and not the study's own pipeline. The sample contains some 300,000 distinct CDR3 sequences, about a fifth of them found a single time. The top ten clones comprise roughly 4% of the sample. Deletion took 0 bases off V and 4 bases off J, with a span of 7 bases between the germline ends. CDR1 and CDR2, per the germline V gene, are MNHEY and SVGEGT. Counted from cysteine to phenylalanine, this CDR3 has 14 amino acids. Just CDR3 DNA is preserved here, 42 bases in frame from base 1.

This clonotype occurred a few times. Its antigen is still unknown. Per-base quality was not reported, and no clone a single base away is much larger than it. This TCR was sampled from a female donor with ankylosing spondylitis or in good health (not recorded which). The chain employs TRBV6-2 or TRBV6-3 and TRBJ2-1, with the D gene uncertain. What was sequenced was blood, either unsorted or a sorted T cell fraction (not recorded which). The CDR3 protein sequence reads: CASSYSRMYNEQFF. The sequenced DNA is TGTGCCAGCAGTTACTCCCGGATGTACAATGAGCAGTTCTTC.